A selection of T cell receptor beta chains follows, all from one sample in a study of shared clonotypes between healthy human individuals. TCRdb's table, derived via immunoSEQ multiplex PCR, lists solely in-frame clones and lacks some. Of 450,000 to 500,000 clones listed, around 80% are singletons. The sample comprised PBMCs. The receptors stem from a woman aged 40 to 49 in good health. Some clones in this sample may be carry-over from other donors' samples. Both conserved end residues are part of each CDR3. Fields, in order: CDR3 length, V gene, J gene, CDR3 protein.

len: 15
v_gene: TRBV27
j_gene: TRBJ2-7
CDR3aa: CASSGSQGTLYEQYF

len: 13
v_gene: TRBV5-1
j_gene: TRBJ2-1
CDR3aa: CASSAGSYNEQFF

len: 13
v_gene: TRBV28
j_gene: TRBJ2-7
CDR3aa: CATSSGSSYEQYF

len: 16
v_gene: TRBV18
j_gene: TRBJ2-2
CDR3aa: CASSPLAGGNTGELFF

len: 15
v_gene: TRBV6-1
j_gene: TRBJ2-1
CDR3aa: CASTWGLAPDNEQFF

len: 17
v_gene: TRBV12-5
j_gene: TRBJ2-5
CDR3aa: CARATGGSGRALETQYF

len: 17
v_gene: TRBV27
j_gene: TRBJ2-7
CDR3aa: CASSSGTSGPHPYEQYF

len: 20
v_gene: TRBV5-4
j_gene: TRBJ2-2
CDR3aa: CASSPGTSGRLRGTTGELFF

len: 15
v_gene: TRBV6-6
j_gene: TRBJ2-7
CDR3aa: CASSSQGTLSYEQYF

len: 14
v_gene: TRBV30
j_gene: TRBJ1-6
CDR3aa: CAWSEGPIYSPLHF

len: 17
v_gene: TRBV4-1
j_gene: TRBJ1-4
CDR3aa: CASSQPRMRARDEKLFF

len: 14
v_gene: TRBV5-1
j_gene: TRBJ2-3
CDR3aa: CASSLVGGGDTQYF

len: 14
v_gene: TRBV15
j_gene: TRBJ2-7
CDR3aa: CATSRNRPEGEQYF

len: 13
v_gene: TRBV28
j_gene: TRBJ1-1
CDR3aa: CASSLSGPAKAFF

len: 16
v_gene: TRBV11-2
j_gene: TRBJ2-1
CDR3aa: CASSPRAEHLYNEQFF

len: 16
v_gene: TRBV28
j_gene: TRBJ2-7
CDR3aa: CASSLTGQGQSYEQYF

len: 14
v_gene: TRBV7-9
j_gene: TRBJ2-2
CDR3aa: CASSVSGGTGELFF

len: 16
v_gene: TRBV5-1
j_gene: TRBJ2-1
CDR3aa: CASSQTIAGSYNEQFF

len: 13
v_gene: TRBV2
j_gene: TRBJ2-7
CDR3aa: CASSPEAGSEQYF

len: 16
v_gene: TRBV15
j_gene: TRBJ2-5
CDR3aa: CATSRGESGLQETQYF

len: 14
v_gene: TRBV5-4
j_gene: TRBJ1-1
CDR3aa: CASSSVTEIDEAFF

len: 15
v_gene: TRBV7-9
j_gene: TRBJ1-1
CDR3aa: CASSQGYRTNTEAFF

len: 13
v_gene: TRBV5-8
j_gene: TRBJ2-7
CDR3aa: CASSLRRHYEQYF

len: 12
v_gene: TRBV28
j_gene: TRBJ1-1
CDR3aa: CASSLLDTEAFF

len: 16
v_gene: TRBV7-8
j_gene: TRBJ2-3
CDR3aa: CASSLVRTRPTDTQYF

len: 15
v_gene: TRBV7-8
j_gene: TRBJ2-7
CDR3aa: CASSSGVGRPWEQYF

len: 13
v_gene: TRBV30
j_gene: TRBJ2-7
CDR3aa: CAWGSGRPYEQYF

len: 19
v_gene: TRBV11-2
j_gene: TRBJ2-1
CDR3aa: CASSLGPRLASFSYNEQFF

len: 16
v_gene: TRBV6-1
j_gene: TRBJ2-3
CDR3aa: CASSGRVAGDLDTQYF

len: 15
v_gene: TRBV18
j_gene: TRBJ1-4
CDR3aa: CASSPRVTGNEKLFF

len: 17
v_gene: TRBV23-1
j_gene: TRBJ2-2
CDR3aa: CASSPKGGRDPTGELFF

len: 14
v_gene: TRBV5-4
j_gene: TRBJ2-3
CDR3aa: CASSLAVREDTQYF

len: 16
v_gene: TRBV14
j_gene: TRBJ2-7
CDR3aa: CASSQATGTGTYEQYF

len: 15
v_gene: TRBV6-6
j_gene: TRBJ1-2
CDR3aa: CASSYSGTGNYGYTF

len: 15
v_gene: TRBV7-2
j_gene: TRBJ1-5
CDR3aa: CASSSALGDNQPQHF

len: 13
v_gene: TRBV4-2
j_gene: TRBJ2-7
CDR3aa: CASSTSDLYEQYF

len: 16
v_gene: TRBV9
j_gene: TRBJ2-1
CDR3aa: CASSVGLGTSYNEQFF

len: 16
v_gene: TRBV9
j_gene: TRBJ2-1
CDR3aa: CASSVGTTPFYNEQFF

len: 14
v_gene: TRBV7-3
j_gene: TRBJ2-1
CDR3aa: CASSPRGYSNEQFF

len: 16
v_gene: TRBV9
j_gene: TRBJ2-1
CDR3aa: CASSVRAGLSYNEQFF

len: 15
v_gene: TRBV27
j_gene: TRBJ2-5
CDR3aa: CASSDRQGAGETQYF

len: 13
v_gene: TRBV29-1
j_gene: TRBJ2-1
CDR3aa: CSHKESDYNEQFF

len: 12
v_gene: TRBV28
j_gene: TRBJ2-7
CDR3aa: CASGGQRYEQYF

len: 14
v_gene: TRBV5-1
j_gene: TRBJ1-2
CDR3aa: CASSTGQPNYGYTF

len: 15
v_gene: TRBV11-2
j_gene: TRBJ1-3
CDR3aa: CASSERTGSGNTIYF

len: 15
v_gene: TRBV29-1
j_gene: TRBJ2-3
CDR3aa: CSVEVGGSSTDTQYF

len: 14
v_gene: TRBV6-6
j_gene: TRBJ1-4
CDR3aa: CASSTTGRGEKLFF

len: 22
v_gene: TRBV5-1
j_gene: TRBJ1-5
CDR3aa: CASSLVRGRDPPGAYSNQPQHF

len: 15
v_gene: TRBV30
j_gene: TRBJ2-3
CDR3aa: CAWSVSDPSTDTQYF

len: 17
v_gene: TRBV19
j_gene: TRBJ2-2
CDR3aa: CASSIGTSGTNTGELFF

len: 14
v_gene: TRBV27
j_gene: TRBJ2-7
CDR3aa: CASAPAGRFREQYF

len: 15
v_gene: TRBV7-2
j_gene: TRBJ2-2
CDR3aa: CASSLGGRNTGELFF

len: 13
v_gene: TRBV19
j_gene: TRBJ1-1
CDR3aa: CASSDRLNTEAFF

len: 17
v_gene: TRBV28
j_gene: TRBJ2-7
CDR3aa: CASSTPHGQGRPYEQYF

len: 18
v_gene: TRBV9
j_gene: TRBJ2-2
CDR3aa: CASSVAPGTGGLTGELFF